Sequencing of this T cell receptor beta chain was carried out in a study of T-cell memory formation after mild COVID-19. Concerning this clonotype itself: The antigen is unknown.

Findings and limits, study-wide: CD4+ contracting clones were mainly CM and EM; CD8+ ones, EMRA.

Via MiXCR, TCRdb re-called the 5' RACE reads, giving one row per CDR3 protein. The table shows roughly 400,000 distinct CDR3 sequences, with roughly 17% occurring only once. The CDR3 covers 12 residues. V was shortened by 1 base and J by 9 bases, with 9 bases between the two germline ends. Germline V CDR1 and CDR2: LGHNA, YNFKEQ. The chain joins TRBV4-2 to TRBJ2-5; D possibly corresponds to TRBD2 (5 bases). Sequenced: PBMCs or a T cell subset sorted from them (not recorded which). This clonotype originated in a man between 18 and 35 years old who had mild COVID-19 (a few samples of this study predate the infection). Cell type and time point are not known. CDR3 coding DNA: TGTGCCAGCAGCCAAGGGGAGAGGGCCCAGTACTTC. Encoded protein: CASSQGERAQYF.